This T cell receptor beta chain was captured by sequencing in a study of blood T cell repertoires in COVID-19. Enrollees, about 18 to 95 years old, lived in 24 US areas. V was clipped by 1 base and J by 10 bases, with 10 bases between them. This CDR3 comprises 12 residues. TCRdb's table, derived via immunoSEQ multiplex PCR, lists solely in-frame clones and lacks some. The data hold approximately 180,000 clones, with approximately 80% observed a single time. The chain combines TRBV12-3 or TRBV12-4 with TRBJ1-2; D is undetermined. The TCR comes from a woman in her sixties with acute COVID-19. The sequenced material came from PBMCs or T cells enriched from blood (not recorded which). CDR3 sequence: CASSLGGIVYTF. CDR3 nucleotides: TGTGCCAGCAGTTTAGGAGGAATAGTCTACACCTTC.